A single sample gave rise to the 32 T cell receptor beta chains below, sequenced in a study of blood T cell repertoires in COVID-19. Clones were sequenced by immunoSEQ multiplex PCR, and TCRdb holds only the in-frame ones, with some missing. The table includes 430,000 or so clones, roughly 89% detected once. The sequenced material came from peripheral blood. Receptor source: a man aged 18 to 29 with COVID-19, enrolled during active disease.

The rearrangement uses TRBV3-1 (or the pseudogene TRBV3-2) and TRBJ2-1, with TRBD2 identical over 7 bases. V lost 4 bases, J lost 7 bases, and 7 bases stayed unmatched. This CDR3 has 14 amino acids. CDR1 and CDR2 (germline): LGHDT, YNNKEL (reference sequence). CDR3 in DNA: TGTGCCAGCAGCCGGAGGGAAGCGGGGAATGAGCAGTTCTTC. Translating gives CASSRREAGNEQFF.

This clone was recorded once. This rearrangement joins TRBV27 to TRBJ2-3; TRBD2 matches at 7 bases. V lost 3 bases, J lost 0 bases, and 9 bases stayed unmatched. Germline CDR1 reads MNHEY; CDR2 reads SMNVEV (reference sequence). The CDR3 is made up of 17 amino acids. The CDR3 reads CASSFQASGSSTDTQYF. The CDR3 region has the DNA TGTGCCAGCAGTTTTCAGGCTAGCGGATCTAGCACAGATACGCAGTATTTT.

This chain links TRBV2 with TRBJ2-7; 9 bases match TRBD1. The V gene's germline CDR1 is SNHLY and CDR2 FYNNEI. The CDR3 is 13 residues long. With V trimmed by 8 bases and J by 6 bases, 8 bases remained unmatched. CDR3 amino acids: CASGGTGPLEQYF. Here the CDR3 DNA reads TGTGCCAGCGGAGGGACAGGGCCGCTCGAGCAGTACTTC.

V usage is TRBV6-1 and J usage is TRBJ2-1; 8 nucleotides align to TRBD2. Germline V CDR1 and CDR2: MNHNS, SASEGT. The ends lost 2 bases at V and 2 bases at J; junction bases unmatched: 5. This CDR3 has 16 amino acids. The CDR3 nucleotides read TGTGCCAGCAGTGAACTGGGTAGCGGGGCCTACAATGAGCAGTTCTTC. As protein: CASSELGSGAYNEQFF.

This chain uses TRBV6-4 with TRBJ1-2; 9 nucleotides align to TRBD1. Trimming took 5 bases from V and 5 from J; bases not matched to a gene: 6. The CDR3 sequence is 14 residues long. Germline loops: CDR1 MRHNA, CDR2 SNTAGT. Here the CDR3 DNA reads TGTGCCAGCAGTCCAGGACAGGGGTTATATGGCTACACCTTC. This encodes CASSPGQGLYGYTF.

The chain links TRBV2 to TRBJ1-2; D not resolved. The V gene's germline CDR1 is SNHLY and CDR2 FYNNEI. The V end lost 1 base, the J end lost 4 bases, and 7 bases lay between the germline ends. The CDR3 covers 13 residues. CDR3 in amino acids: CASSEESFYGYTF. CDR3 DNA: TGTGCCAGCAGTGAAGAGAGTTTCTATGGCTACACCTTC.

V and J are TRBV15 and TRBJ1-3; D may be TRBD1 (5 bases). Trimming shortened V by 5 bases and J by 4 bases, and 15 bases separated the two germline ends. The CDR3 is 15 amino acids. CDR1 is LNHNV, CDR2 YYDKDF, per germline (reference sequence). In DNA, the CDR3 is TGTGCCACCAGCGCCTCTCAGGGTATAGGAAACACCATATATTTT. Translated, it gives CATSASQGIGNTIYF.

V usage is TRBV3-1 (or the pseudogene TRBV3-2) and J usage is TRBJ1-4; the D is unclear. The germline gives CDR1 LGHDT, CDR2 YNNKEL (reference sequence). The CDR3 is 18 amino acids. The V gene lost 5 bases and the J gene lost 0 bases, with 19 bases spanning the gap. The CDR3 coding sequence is TGTGCCAGCAGCGGAGGAATGGCAGGCGATGCAACTAATGAAAAACTGTTTTTT. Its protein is CASSGGMAGDATNEKLFF.

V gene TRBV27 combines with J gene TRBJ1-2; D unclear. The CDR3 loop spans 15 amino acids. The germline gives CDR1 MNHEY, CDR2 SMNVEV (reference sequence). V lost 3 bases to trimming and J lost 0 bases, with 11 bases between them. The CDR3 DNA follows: TGTGCCAGCAGTTTGGGAGGTGCCCCTAACTATGGCTACACCTTC. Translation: CASSLGGAPNYGYTF.

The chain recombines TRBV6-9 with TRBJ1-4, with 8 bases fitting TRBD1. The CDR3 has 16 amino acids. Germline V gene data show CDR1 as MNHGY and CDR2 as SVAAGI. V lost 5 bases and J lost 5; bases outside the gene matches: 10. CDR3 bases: TGTGCCAGCAGTACCCCGTGGACAGGGAGAAATGAAAAACTGTTTTTT. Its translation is CASSTPWTGRNEKLFF.

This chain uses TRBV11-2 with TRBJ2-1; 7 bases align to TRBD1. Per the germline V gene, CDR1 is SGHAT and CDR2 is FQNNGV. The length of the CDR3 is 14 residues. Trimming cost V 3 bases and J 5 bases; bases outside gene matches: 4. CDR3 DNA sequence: TGTGCCAGCAGCTTGGTCACAGGGGACAATGAGCAGTTCTTC. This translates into CASSLVTGDNEQFF.

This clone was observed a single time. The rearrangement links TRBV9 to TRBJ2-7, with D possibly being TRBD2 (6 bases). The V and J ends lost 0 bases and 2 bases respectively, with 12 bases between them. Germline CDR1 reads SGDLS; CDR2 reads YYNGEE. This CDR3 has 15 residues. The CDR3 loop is CASSVGGLPTYEQYF. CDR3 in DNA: TGTGCCAGCAGCGTAGGAGGACTACCTACCTACGAGCAGTACTTC. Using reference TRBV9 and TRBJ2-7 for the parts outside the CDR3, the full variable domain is DSGVTQTPKHLITATGQRVTLRCSPRSGDLSVYWYQQSLDQGLQFLIQYYNGEERAKGNILERFSAQQFPDLHSELNLSSLELGDSALYFCASSVGGLPTYEQYFGPGTRLTVT.

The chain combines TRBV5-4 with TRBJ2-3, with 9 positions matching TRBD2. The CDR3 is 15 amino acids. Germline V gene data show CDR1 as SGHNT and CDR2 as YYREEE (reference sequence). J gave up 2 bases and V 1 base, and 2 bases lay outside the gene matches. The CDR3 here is CASSLLAGPTDTQYF. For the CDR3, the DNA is TGTGCCAGCAGCTTGCTAGCGGGGCCCACAGATACGCAGTATTTT.

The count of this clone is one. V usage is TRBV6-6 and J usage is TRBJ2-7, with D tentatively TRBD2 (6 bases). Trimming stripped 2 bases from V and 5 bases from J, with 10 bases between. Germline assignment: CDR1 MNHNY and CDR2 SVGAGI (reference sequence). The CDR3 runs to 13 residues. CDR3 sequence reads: CASSYARLDEQYF. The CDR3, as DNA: TGTGCCAGCAGTTACGCAAGACTAGACGAGCAGTACTTC.

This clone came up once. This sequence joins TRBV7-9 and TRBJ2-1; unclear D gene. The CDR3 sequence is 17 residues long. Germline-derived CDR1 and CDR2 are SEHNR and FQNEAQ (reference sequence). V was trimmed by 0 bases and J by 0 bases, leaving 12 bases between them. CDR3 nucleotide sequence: TGTGCCAGCAGCTTAGCGATTGGCGGCAGCTCCTACAATGAGCAGTTCTTC. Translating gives CASSLAIGGSSYNEQFF.

The CDR3 loop reads CASSLEAGSNTEAFF. CDR3 bases: TGTGCCAGCAGCCTAGAGGCAGGGTCGAACACTGAAGCTTTCTTT. J is TRBJ1-1 and V is TRBV6-4; D possibly corresponds to TRBD1 (5 bases). This CDR3 is 15 amino acids long. Germline V lookup: CDR1 MRHNA, CDR2 SNTAGT. V lost 6 bases to trimming and J lost 1 base, with 15 bases between them.

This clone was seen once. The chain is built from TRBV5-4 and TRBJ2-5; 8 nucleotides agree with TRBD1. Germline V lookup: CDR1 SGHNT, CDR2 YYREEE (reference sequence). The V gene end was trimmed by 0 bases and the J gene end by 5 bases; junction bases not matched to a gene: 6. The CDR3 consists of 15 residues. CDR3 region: CASSLGQGAWETQYF. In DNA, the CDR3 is TGTGCCAGCAGCTTGGGGCAGGGGGCCTGGGAGACCCAGTACTTC.

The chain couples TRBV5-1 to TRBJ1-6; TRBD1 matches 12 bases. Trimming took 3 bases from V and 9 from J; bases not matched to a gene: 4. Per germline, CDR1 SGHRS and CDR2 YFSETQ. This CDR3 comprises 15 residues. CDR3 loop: CASSSGTGGFSPLHF. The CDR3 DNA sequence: TGCGCCAGCAGCTCTGGGACAGGGGGCTTTTCACCCCTCCACTTT.

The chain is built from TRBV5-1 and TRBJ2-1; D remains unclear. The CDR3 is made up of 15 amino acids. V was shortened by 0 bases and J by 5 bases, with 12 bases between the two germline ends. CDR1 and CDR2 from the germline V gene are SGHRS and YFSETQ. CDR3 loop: CASSLVGSTHNEQFF. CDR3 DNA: TGCGCCAGCAGCTTGGTGGGTAGCACGCACAATGAGCAGTTCTTC.

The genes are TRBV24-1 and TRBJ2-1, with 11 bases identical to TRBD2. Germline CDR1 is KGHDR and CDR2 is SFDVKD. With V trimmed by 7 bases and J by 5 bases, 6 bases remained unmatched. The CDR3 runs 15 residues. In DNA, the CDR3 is TGTGCCACCAGCAACCCGGGACTAGCGGACAATGAGCAGTTCTTC. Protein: CATSNPGLADNEQFF.

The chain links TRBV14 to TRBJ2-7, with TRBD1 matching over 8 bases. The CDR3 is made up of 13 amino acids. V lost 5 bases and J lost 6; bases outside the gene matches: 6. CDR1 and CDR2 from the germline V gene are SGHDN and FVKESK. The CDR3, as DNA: TGTGCCAGCAGCAGGCAGGGGGCGGGCGAGCAGTACTTC. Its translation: CASSRQGAGEQYF.

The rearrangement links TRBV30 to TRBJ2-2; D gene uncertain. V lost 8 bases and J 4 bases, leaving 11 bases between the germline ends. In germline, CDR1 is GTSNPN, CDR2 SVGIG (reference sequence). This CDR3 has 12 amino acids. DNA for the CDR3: TGTGCCCGACGGGTTGCCACCGGGGAGCTGTTTTTT. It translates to CARRVATGELFF.

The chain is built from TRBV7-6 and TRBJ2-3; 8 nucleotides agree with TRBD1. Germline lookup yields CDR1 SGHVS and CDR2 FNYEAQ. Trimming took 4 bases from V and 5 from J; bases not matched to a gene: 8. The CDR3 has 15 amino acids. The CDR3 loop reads CASSSRQGIRDTQYF. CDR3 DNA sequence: TGTGCCAGCAGCTCCCGACAGGGGATTAGAGATACGCAGTATTTT.

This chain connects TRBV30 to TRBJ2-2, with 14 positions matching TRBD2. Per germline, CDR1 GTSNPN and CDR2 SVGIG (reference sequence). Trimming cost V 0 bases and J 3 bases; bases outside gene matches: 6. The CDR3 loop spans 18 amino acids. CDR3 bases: TGTGCCTGGAGTGTAGAGACTAGCGGGAGGGCTTACACCGGGGAGCTGTTTTTT. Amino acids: CAWSVETSGRAYTGELFF.

CDR3 DNA sequence: TGTGCCAGCAGCCAAGTAGCGGGGGGCACAGATACGCAGTATTTT. Its translation: CASSQVAGGTDTQYF. This chain joins TRBV3-1 (or the pseudogene TRBV3-2) and TRBJ2-3; 9 nucleotides match TRBD2. The CDR3 is made up of 15 amino acids. V lost 1 base to trimming and J lost 1 base; unmatched junction nucleotides: 0. Germline CDR1 LGHDT, CDR2 YNNKEL (reference sequence).

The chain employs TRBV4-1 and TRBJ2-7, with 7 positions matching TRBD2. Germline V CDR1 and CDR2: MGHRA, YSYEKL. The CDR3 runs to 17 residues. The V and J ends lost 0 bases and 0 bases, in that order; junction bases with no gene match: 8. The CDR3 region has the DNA TGCGCCAGCAGCCAAGATAAGACTAGCTCCATCTCCTACGAGCAGTACTTC. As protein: CASSQDKTSSISYEQYF.

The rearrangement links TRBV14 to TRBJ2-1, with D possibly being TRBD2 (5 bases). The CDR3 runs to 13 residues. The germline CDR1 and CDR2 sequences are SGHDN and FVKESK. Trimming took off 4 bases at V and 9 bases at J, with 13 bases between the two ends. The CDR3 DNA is TGTGCCAGCAGCCCGATTGCGGGCAGTGAGCAGTTCTTC. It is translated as CASSPIAGSEQFF.

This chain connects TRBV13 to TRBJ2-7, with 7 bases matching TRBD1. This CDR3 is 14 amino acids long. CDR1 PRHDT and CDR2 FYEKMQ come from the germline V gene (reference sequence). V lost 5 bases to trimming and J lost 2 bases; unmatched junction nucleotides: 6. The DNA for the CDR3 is TGTGCCAGCAGCCAGGACAGGAGAACCTACGAGCAGTACTTC. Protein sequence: CASSQDRRTYEQYF.

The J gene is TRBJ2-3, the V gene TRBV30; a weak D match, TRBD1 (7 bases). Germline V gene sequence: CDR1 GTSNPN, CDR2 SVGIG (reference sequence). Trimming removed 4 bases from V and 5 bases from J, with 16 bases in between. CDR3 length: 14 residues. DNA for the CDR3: TGTGCCTGGACAGGGGGGACTCCCGTAGATACGCAGTATTTT. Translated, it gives CAWTGGTPVDTQYF.

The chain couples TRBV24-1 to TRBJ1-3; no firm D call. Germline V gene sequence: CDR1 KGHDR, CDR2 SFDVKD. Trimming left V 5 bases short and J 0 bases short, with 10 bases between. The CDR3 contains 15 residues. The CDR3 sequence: CATSGFGRSGNTIYF. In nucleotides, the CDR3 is TGTGCCACCAGTGGGTTTGGCCGCTCTGGAAACACCATATATTTT.

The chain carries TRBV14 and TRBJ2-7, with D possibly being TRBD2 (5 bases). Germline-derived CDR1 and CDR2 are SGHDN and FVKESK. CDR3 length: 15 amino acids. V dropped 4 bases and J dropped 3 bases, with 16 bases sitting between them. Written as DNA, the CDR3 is TGTGCCAGCAGCCCGTTTGGAGCGGCCATCTACGAGCAGTACTTC. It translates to CASSPFGAAIYEQYF.

CDR3 in amino acids: CASRETGTYSNQPQHF. The CDR3, as DNA: TGTGCCAGTAGGGAGACAGGGACTTATAGCAATCAGCCCCAGCATTTT. The chain uses TRBV19 and TRBJ1-5; 7 bases are shared with TRBD1. The V segment lost 6 bases and the J segment 0 bases; nucleotides outside the gene matches: 8. The length of the CDR3 is 16 residues. The germline V gene encodes CDR1 LNHDA and CDR2 SQIVND (reference sequence).